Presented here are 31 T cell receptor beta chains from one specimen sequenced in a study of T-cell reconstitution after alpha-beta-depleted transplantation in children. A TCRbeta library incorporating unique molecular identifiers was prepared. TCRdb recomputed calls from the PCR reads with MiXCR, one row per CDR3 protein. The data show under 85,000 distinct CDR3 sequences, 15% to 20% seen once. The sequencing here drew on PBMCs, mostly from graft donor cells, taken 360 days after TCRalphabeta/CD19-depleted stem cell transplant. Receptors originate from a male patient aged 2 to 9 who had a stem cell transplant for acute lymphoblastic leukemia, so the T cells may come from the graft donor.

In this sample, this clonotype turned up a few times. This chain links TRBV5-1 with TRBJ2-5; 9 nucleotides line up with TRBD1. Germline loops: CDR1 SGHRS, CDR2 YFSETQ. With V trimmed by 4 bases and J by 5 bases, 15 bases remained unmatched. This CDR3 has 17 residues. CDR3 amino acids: CASSPLRGPTGGETQYF. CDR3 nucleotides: TGCGCCAGCAGCCCATTAAGAGGCCCGACAGGGGGGGAGACCCAGTACTTC.

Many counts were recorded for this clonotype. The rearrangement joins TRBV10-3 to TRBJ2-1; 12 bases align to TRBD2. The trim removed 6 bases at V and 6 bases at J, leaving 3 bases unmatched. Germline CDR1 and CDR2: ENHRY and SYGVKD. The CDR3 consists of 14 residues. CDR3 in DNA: TGTGCCATCAGGGCTAGCGGGAGGGGCAATGAGCAGTTCTTC. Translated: CAIRASGRGNEQFF.

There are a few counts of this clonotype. The DNA of the CDR3 is TGTGCCAGCTCGTACTCCCGGGCTTCTAGCACAGATACGCAGTATTTT. Translating it yields CASSYSRASSTDTQYF. The V call is TRBV18, the J call TRBJ2-3; the D is unclear. This CDR3 region has 16 residues. Looked up from germline, CDR1 is KGHSH and CDR2 is LQKENI. Trimming took 6 bases from V and 0 from J, leaving 16 bases between them.

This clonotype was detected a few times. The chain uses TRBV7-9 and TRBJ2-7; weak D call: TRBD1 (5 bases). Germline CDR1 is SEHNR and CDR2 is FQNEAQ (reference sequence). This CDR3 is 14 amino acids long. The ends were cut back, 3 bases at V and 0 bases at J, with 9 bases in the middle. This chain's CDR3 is CASSFQGASYEQYF. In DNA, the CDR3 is TGTGCCAGCAGCTTTCAGGGTGCCTCCTACGAGCAGTACTTC.

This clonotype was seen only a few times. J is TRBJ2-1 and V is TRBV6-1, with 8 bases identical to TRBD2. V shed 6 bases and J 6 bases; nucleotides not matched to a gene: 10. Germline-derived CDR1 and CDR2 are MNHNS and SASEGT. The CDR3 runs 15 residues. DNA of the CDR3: TGTGCCAGCAGGAACGCCGGGGGGACTAGCAATGAGCAGTTCTTC. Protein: CASRNAGGTSNEQFF.

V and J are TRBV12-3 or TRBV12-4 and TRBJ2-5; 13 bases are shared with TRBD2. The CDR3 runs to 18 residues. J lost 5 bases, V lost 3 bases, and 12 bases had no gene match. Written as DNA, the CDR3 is TGTGCCAGCAGTTTGGGAGGACTAGCGGGAGTGGGTAGGGAGACCCAGTACTTC. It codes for CASSLGGLAGVGRETQYF.

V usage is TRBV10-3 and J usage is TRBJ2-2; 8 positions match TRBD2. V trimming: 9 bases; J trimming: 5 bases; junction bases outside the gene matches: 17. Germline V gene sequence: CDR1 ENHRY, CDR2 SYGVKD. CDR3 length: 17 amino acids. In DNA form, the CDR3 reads TGTGCCATGTCAAGTCCGGGACTAGTCGATGGGACCGGGGAGCTGTTTTTT. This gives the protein CAMSSPGLVDGTGELFF.

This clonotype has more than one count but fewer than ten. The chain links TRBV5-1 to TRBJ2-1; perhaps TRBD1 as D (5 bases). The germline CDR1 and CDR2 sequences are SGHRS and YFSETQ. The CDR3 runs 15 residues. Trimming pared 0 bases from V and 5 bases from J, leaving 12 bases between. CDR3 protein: CASSLALRVNNEQFF. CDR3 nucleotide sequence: TGCGCCAGCAGCTTGGCCCTCAGGGTTAACAATGAGCAGTTCTTC.

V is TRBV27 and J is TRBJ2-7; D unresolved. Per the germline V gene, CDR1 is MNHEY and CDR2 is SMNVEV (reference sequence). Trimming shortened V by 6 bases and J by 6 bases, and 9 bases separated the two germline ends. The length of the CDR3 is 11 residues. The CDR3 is CASRSLGEQYF. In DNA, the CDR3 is TGTGCCAGCAGAAGTTTGGGCGAGCAGTACTTC.

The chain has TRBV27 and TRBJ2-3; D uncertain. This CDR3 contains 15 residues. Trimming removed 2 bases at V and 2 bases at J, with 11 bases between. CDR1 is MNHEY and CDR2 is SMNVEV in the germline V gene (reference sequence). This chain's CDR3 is CASSLQVLPTDTQYF. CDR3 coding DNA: TGTGCCAGCAGTTTACAGGTCCTGCCCACAGATACGCAGTATTTT.

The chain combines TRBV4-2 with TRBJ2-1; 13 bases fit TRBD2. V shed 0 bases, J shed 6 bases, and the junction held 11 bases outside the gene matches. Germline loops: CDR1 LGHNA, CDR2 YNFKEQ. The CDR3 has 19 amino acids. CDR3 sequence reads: CASSQDRTSGRQLGNEQFF. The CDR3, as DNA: TGTGCCAGCAGCCAAGATCGGACTAGCGGGAGACAGTTGGGCAATGAGCAGTTCTTC.

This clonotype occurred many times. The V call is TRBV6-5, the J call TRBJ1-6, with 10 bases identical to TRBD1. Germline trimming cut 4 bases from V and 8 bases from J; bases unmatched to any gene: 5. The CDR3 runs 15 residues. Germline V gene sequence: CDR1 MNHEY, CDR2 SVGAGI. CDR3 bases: TGTGCCAGCAGTTTCGACAGGGGGCAGGATTCACCCCTCCACTTT. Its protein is CASSFDRGQDSPLHF.

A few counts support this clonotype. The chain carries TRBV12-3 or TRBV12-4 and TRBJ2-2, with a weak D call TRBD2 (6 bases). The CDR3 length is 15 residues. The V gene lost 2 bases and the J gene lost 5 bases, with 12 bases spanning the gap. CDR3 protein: CASSLSGRETGELFF. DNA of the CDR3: TGTGCCAGCAGTTTATCCGGGAGAGAAACCGGGGAGCTGTTTTTT.

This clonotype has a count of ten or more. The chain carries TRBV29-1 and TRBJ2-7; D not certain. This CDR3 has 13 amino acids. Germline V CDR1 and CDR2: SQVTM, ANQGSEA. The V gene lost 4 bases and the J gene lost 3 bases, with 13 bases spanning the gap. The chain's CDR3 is CSVVGVDRYEQYF. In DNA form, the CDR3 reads TGCAGCGTTGTTGGTGTGGACCGCTACGAGCAGTACTTC.

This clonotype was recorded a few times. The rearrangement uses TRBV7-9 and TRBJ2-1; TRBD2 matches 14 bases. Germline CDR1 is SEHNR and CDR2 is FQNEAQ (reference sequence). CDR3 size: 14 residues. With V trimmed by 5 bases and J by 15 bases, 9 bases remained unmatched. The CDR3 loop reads CASSPGLAGATLFF. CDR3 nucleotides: TGTGCCAGCAGCCCGGGACTAGCGGGGGCAACTCTGTTCTTC. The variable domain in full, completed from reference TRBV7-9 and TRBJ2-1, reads DTGVSQNPRHKITKRGQNVTFRCDPISEHNRLYWYRQTLGQGPEFLTYFQNEAQLEKSRLLSDRFSAERPKGSFSTLEIQRTEQGDSAMYLCASSPGLAGATLFFGPGTRLTVL.

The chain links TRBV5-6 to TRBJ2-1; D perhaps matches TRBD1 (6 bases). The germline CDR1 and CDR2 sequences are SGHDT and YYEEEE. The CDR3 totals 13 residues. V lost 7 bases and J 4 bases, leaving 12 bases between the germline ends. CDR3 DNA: TGTGCCAGCCAGGGGTTGCGTTACAATGAGCAGTTCTTC. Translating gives CASQGLRYNEQFF.

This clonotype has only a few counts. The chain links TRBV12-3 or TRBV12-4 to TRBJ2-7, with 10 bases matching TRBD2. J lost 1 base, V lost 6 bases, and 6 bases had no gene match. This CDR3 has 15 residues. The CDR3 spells CASRLSGRGSYEQYF. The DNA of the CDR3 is TGTGCCAGCAGGCTCAGCGGGAGGGGTTCCTACGAGCAGTACTTC.

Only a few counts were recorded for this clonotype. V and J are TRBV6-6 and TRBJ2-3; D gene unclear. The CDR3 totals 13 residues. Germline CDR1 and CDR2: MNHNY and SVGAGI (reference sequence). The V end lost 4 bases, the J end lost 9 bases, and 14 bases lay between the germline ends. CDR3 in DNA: TGTGCCAGCAGTTCCCTTGCAGGCTTCACGCAGTATTTT. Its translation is CASSSLAGFTQYF.

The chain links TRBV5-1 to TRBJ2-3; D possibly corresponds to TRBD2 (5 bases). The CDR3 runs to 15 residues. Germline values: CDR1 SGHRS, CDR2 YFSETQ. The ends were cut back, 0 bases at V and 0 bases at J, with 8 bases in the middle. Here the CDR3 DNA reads TGCGCCAGCAGCTTGGTCGGGGTCAGCACAGATACGCAGTATTTT. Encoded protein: CASSLVGVSTDTQYF. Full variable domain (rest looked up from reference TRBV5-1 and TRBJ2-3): KAGVTQTPRYLIKTRGQQVTLSCSPISGHRSVSWYQQTPGQGLQFLFEYFSETQRNKGNFPGRFSGRQFSNSRSEMNVSTLELGDSALYLCASSLVGVSTDTQYFGPGTRLTVL.

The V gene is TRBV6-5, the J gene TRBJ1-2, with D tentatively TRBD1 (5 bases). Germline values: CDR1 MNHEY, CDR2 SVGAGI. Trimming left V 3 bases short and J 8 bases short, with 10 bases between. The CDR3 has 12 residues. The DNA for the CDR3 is TGTGCCAGCAGTTATCTGGGGGGGGGCTACACCTTC. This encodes CASSYLGGGYTF.

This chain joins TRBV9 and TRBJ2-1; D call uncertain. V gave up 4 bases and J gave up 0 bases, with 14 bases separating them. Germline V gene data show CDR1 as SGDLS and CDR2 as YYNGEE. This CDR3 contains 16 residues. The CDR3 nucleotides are TGTGCCAGCAGCCTATCGACCCGGAGCTCCTACAATGAGCAGTTCTTC. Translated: CASSLSTRSSYNEQFF.

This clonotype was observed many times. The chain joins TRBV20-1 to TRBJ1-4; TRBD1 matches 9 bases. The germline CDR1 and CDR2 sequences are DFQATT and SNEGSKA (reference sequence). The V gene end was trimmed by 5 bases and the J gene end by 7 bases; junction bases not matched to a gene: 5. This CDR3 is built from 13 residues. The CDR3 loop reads CSAHRGQGEKLFF. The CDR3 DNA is TGCAGTGCTCACAGGGGGCAGGGTGAAAAACTGTTTTTT.

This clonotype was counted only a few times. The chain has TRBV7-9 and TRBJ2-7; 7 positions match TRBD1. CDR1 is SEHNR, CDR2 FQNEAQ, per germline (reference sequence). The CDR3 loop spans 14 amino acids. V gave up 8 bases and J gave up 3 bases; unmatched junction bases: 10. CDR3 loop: CASGRGQYRYEQYF. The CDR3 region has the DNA TGTGCCAGCGGAAGGGGACAGTACCGCTACGAGCAGTACTTC.

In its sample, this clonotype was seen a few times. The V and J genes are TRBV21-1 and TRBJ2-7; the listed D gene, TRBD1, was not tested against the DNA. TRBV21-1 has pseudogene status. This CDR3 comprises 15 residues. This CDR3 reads CASRGPGHLSYEQYF. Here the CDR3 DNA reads TGTGCCAGCAGAGGCCCGGGACACCTCTCCTACGAGCAGTACTTC.

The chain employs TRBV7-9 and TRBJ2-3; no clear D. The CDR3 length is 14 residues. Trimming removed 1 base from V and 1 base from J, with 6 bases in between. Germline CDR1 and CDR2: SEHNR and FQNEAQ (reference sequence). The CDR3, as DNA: TGTGCCAGCAGCTTAGAGGTTGGCACAGATACGCAGTATTTT. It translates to CASSLEVGTDTQYF.

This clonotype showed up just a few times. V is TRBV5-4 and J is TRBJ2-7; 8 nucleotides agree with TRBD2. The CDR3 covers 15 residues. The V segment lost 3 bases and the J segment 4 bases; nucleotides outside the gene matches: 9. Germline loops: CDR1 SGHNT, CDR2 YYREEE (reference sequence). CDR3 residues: CASSSRLAGPYEQYF. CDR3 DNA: TGTGCCAGCAGCTCACGATTAGCGGGACCATACGAGCAGTACTTC.

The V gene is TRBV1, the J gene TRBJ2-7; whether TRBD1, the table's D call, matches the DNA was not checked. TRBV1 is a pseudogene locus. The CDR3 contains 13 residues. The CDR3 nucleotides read TGCACCAGCAGCCCAGAAGGTCGCGCCCGGCAGTACTTC. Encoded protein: CTSSPEGRARQYF.

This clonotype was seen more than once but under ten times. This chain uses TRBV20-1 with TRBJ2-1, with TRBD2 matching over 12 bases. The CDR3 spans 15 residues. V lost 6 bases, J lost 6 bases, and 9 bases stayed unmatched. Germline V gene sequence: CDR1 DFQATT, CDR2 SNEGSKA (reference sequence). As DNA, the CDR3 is TGCAGTGCCGCGAGACTAGCGGGAGTTAGCAATGAGCAGTTCTTC. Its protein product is CSAARLAGVSNEQFF.

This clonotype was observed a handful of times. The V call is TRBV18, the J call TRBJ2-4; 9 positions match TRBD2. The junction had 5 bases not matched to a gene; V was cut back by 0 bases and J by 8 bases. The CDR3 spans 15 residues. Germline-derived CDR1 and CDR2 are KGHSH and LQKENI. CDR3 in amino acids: CASSPPEVAGDIQYF. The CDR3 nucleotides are TGTGCCAGCTCACCACCGGAGGTAGCGGGAGACATTCAGTACTTC.

CDR3 sequence: CASSPRTSGAYEQYF. In DNA, the CDR3 is TGTGCCAGCAGCCCCCGGACTAGCGGAGCCTACGAGCAGTACTTC. The V call is TRBV7-2, the J call TRBJ2-7; 10 bases are a match to TRBD2. Germline V gene data show CDR1 as SGHTA and CDR2 as FQGNSA. Trimming removed 5 bases from V and 2 bases from J; junction bases left unmatched: 6. This CDR3 comprises 15 residues.

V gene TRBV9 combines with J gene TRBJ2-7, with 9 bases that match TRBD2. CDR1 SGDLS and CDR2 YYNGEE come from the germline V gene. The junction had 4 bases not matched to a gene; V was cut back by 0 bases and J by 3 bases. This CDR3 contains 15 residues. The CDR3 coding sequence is TGTGCCAGCAGCGTAGGACTAGCGGAAGGCTACGAGCAGTACTTC. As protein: CASSVGLAEGYEQYF.